Listed below are T cell receptor beta chains from one sample, sequenced in a study of blood T cell repertoires in COVID-19. The assay was immunoSEQ multiplex PCR, and TCRdb's table has in-frame clones only and misses some. The repertoire has under 200,000 clones, around 90% of them found once; the top ten carry 0.5% to 0.6%. The sample comprised peripheral blood. The source is a man in his forties or fifties with acute or convalescent COVID-19. Both conserved end residues are part of each CDR3. D genes are given only for firm matches. Clone size appears in some rows only: once, few, many, or a class for an expanded clone.

D: .; V: TRBV30; J: TRBJ1-5; length: 13; size: .; DNA: TGTGCCTGGAGTGTGGCCGTCAATCAGCCCCAGCATTTT; CDR3: CAWSVAVNQPQHF
D: .; V: TRBV12-3/TRBV12-4; J: TRBJ2-1; length: 13; size: .; DNA: TGTGCCAGCATTGCGAGCTCCTACAATGAGCAGTTCTTC; CDR3: CASIASSYNEQFF
D: TRBD1; V: TRBV30; J: TRBJ1-6; length: 14; size: .; DNA: TGTGCCTGGAGCGAGGGACAGGGGCGAGGGCCCCTCCACTTT; CDR3: CAWSEGQGRGPLHF
D: .; V: TRBV9; J: TRBJ1-6; length: 15; size: .; DNA: TGTGCCAGCAGCGTGGCGGGGGTCGGTAATTCACCCCTCCACTTT; CDR3: CASSVAGVGNSPLHF
D: TRBD2; V: TRBV10-3; J: TRBJ2-1; length: 17; size: few; DNA: TGTGCCATCAGTGAGGGAATAGGGGGACTAGCGGGGAATGAGCAGTTCTTC; CDR3: CAISEGIGGLAGNEQFF
D: TRBD1; V: TRBV19; J: TRBJ1-3; length: 13; size: .; DNA: TGTGCCACCTCAGAGGGCAGGGGGAACACCATATATTTT; CDR3: CATSEGRGNTIYF
D: .; V: TRBV7-9; J: TRBJ1-4; length: 15; size: once; DNA: TGTGCCAGCAGCTTATCCGGGGCAACTAATGAAAAACTGTTTTTT; CDR3: CASSLSGATNEKLFF
D: TRBD1; V: TRBV28; J: TRBJ1-3; length: 15; size: .; DNA: TGTGCCAGCAGTTTAATTTGGGGACAGGGCAGACCCCTATATTTT; CDR3: CASSLIWGQGRPLYF
D: .; V: TRBV19; J: TRBJ2-3; length: 11; size: .; DNA: TGTGCCACGTTCACCGGGGATCAGCAGTATTTT; CDR3: CATFTGDQQYF
D: TRBD2; V: TRBV7-3; J: TRBJ2-1; length: 15; size: .; DNA: TGTGCCAGCAGCTTGTGGACTAGGCGTCGGGATGAGCAGTTCTTC; CDR3: CASSLWTRRRDEQFF
D: .; V: TRBV15; J: TRBJ1-1; length: 13; size: .; DNA: TGTGCCACCAGCAGAGATGTCTGGGAGGCAGCTTTCTTT; CDR3: CATSRDVWEAAFF
D: .; V: TRBV2; J: TRBJ1-2; length: 13; size: .; DNA: TGTGCCAGCAGTGGCCTCCCTTCGGGTGGCGACACCTTC; CDR3: CASSGLPSGGDTF
D: .; V: TRBV7-6; J: TRBJ2-2; length: 16; size: .; DNA: TGTGCCAGCAGCTTAGATACGTTACTTAACACCGGGGAGCTGTTTTTT; CDR3: CASSLDTLLNTGELFF
D: .; V: TRBV6-6; J: TRBJ2-1; length: 14; size: .; DNA: TGTGCCAGCACCCTACTCGACAGAAACAATGAGCAGTTCTTC; CDR3: CASTLLDRNNEQFF
D: TRBD1; V: TRBV7-8; J: TRBJ2-7; length: 14; size: .; DNA: TGTGCCAGCAGCTTATCCACAGGGGTCTACGAGCAGTACTTC; CDR3: CASSLSTGVYEQYF
D: .; V: TRBV18; J: TRBJ1-1; length: 14; size: .; DNA: TGTGCCAGCTCACCATTCCAGGTCGAAACTGAAGCTTTCTTT; CDR3: CASSPFQVETEAFF
D: .; V: TRBV2; J: TRBJ1-5; length: 11; size: .; DNA: TGTGCCAGCAGTGAGGGGGCCTCCCAGCATTTT; CDR3: CASSEGASQHF
D: TRBD1; V: TRBV30; J: TRBJ1-6; length: 15; size: .; DNA: TGTGCCTGGACTCTTAGGGGGCAGTATAATTCACCCCTCCACTTT; CDR3: CAWTLRGQYNSPLHF
D: TRBD1; V: TRBV2; J: TRBJ2-2; length: 13; size: .; DNA: TGTGCCAGCAGTGAGCAGGACAGGGGTCGTCTGTTTTTT; CDR3: CASSEQDRGRLFF
D: .; V: TRBV30; J: TRBJ2-6; length: 16; size: .; DNA: TGTGCCTGGAGTGTAGCAACCCTTGCCGGGGCCAACGTCCTGACTTTC; CDR3: CAWSVATLAGANVLTF
D: .; V: TRBV7-8; J: TRBJ2-3; length: 18; size: .; DNA: TGTGCCAGCAGCTTAGCGCGGACTCCCCGACGTATCCTCGATACGCAGTATTTT; CDR3: CASSLARTPRRILDTQYF
D: .; V: TRBV10-3; J: TRBJ1-1; length: 13; size: .; DNA: TGTGCCACCAGACAGGACATGAACACTGAAGCTTTCTTT; CDR3: CATRQDMNTEAFF
D: .; V: TRBV11-3; J: TRBJ2-3; length: 16; size: .; DNA: TGTGCCAGCAGCTTCAGGGGCCGAGGGACCACAGATACGCAGTATTTT; CDR3: CASSFRGRGTTDTQYF
D: TRBD1; V: TRBV5-4; J: TRBJ1-2; length: 13; size: once; DNA: TGTGCCAGCAGCTGGACAGGGAACTATGGCTACACCTTC; CDR3: CASSWTGNYGYTF
D: .; V: TRBV7-6; J: TRBJ2-1; length: 17; size: .; DNA: TGTGCCAGCAGCTTATTGGCCGCGGACAACTCCTACAATGAGCAGTTCTTC; CDR3: CASSLLAADNSYNEQFF
D: .; V: TRBV14; J: TRBJ1-3; length: 18; size: .; DNA: TGTGCCAGCAGCCAAGCCCCGATATACAGGGCTTCTGGAAACACCATATATTTT; CDR3: CASSQAPIYRASGNTIYF
D: .; V: TRBV2; J: TRBJ2-3; length: 11; size: .; DNA: TGTGCCAGCAGCCAGACAGATACGCAGTATTTT; CDR3: CASSQTDTQYF
D: .; V: TRBV2; J: TRBJ2-3; length: 13; size: .; DNA: TGTGCCAGTTCCCAGGGGTACGCAGATACGCAGTATTTT; CDR3: CASSQGYADTQYF
D: .; V: TRBV19; J: TRBJ2-5; length: 18; size: .; DNA: TGTGCCAGTAGTATAGACCAGGGGGGTCCCGGGCAGCAAGAGACCCAGTACTTC; CDR3: CASSIDQGGPGQQETQYF
D: TRBD2; V: TRBV6-2/TRBV6-3; J: TRBJ2-3; length: 16; size: .; DNA: TGTGCCAGCAGTTATCTAGCGGGTACGGTCACAGATACGCAGTATTTT; CDR3: CASSYLAGTVTDTQYF
D: TRBD1; V: TRBV13; J: TRBJ2-7; length: 17; size: .; DNA: TGTGCCAGCAGCTTACGACAGGGGACCCGTCGATTGAGGGAGCAGTACTTC; CDR3: CASSLRQGTRRLREQYF
D: TRBD2; V: TRBV28; J: TRBJ2-5; length: 16; size: once; DNA: TGTGCCAGCAGTCCCCTAGCGGGAGGGTGGACCGAGACCCAGTACTTC; CDR3: CASSPLAGGWTETQYF
D: TRBD1; V: TRBV6-6; J: TRBJ1-2; length: 11; size: .; DNA: TGTGCCAGCAGGGCCGGGACAGGGCAGACCTTC; CDR3: CASRAGTGQTF
D: TRBD2; V: TRBV7-2; J: TRBJ2-2; length: 16; size: .; DNA: TGTGCCAGCAGCTTAGTAGCGACTAGCTTCACCGGGGAGCTGTTTTTT; CDR3: CASSLVATSFTGELFF
D: .; V: TRBV19; J: TRBJ1-2; length: 14; size: .; DNA: TGTGCCAGTAGTATGGGGGCCACTAACTATGGCTACACCTTC; CDR3: CASSMGATNYGYTF
D: TRBD1; V: TRBV19; J: TRBJ1-5; length: 16; size: .; DNA: TGTGCCAGTAGTCCCAGACAGGGTCTGAGCAATCAGCCCCAGCATTTT; CDR3: CASSPRQGLSNQPQHF
D: TRBD2; V: TRBV5-4; J: TRBJ2-3; length: 19; size: .; DNA: TGTGCCAGCAGCCCCGGCGATAGAGCGGGGGCCCCCCGCACAGATACGCAGTATTTT; CDR3: CASSPGDRAGAPRTDTQYF
D: .; V: TRBV9; J: TRBJ2-2; length: 14; size: .; DNA: TGTGCCAGCAGCGTAGATCCGGGGACCGGGGAGCTGTTTTTT; CDR3: CASSVDPGTGELFF
D: .; V: TRBV12-3/TRBV12-4; J: TRBJ1-1; length: 13; size: .; DNA: TGTGCCAGCAGGCGGGGCGATGGATATGAAGCTTTCTTT; CDR3: CASRRGDGYEAFF
D: .; V: TRBV7-9; J: TRBJ1-1; length: 13; size: once; DNA: TGTGCCAGCACCCAACAGGGGAACACTGAAGCTTTCTTT; CDR3: CASTQQGNTEAFF
D: .; V: TRBV27; J: TRBJ1-5; length: 14; size: .; DNA: TGTGCCAGCAGCCGCGAGGATAGCAATCAGCCCCAGCATTTT; CDR3: CASSREDSNQPQHF
D: .; V: TRBV20-1; J: TRBJ2-2; length: 11; size: many; DNA: TGCAGTGCTTTAGCCACCGGGGAGCTGTTTTTT; CDR3: CSALATGELFF
D: .; V: TRBV7-9; J: TRBJ2-1; length: 12; size: .; DNA: TGTGCCAGCAGCCTCGAGAGGCATGAGCAGTTCTTC; CDR3: CASSLERHEQFF
D: .; V: TRBV28; J: TRBJ2-7; length: 11; size: .; DNA: TGTGCCAGCAGTCCTTACTACGAGCAGTACTTC; CDR3: CASSPYYEQYF
D: TRBD1; V: TRBV6-5; J: TRBJ1-1; length: 13; size: .; DNA: TGTGCCAGCAGAAGCCGGGACAGGGGTGAAGCTTTCTTT; CDR3: CASRSRDRGEAFF